This T cell receptor (beta chain) was identified during a study of cytomegalovirus exposure and HLA in healthy donors. Study-wide points: It was around 160 TCR beta chains that were listed as cytomegalovirus-associated.

In regard to this clone: Its cognate antigen is unknown.

A multiplex PCR was run with 60 Vbeta primers and 13 Jbeta primers. TCRdb keeps only in-frame clones here, not all; method: immunoSEQ multiplex PCR. The repertoire has 200,000 to 250,000 clones, approximately 90% of them found once; the top ten carry 1%. From germline, CDR1 is SGHTA and CDR2 FQGNSA. The CDR3 has 16 residues. V was shortened by 4 bases and J by 6 bases, with 20 bases between the two germline ends. The chain joins TRBV7-2 to TRBJ2-3; a possible D gene is TRBD1 (6 bases). The sequence came from a woman in her late teens or twenties in good health and CMV-seronegative. Source material: PBMCs. The CDR3 sequence: CASSSDHRVLVDTQYF. The CDR3 DNA sequence: TGTGCCAGCAGCTCGGATCACAGGGTACTAGTGGATACGCAGTATTTT. Complete variable domain (other parts from reference TRBV7-2 and TRBJ2-3): GAGVSQSPSNKVTEKGKDVELRCDPISGHTALYWYRQSLGQGLEFLIYFQGNSAPDKSGLPSDRFSAERTGGSVSTLTIQRTQQEDSAVYLCASSSDHRVLVDTQYFGPGTRLTVL.